This passage covers 22 T cell receptor beta chains from one sample sequenced in a study of early T cells in non-severe SARS-CoV-2 infection. A single record per CDR3 protein comes from TCRdb applying MiXCR to the 5' RACE reads. The data show about 49,000 distinct CDR3 sequences, 6.5% seen once. The input for sequencing was whole blood, taken at baseline. These receptors all come from an adult who was a healthcare worker with PCR-confirmed SARS-CoV-2 infection or an uninfected control (not recorded which).

This clonotype was seen more than once but under ten times. The V gene is TRBV12-3 or TRBV12-4, the J gene TRBJ1-4; the D is unclear. This CDR3 has 18 residues. Trimming shortened V by 6 bases and J by 7 bases, and 27 bases separated the two germline ends. In DNA, the CDR3 is TGTGCCAGCAGCCCAACGCGGGGAATTCCACCGAGGATTGAAAAACTGTTTTTT. It is translated as CASSPTRGIPPRIEKLFF.

There are many counts of this clonotype. The rearrangement joins TRBV6-2 or TRBV6-3 to TRBJ1-2; D is unclear. The CDR3 length is 11 residues. In germline, CDR1 is MNHEY, CDR2 SVGEGT. Trimming removed 4 bases from V and 7 bases from J, with 7 bases in between. The CDR3 reads CASSSGSGYTF. The CDR3 DNA reads as TGTGCCAGCAGTTCCGGGTCTGGCTACACCTTC.

This clonotype was counted a few times. V and J are TRBV7-2 and TRBJ2-4; possibly TRBD2 for D (5 bases). This CDR3 spans 15 amino acids. Trimming removed 5 bases at V and 3 bases at J, with 14 bases between. Germline V CDR1 and CDR2: SGHTA, FQGNSA. The CDR3 DNA sequence: TGTGCCAGCAGCCCCCGGTTGGCGGGCAAAAACATTCAGTACTTC. Its translation is CASSPRLAGKNIQYF.

This clonotype was picked up many times. The DNA is left out, because the CDR3 cannot be placed on it with certainty; the CDR3 is given as TCRdb lists it. The chain couples TRBV7-3 to TRBJ2-2; the DNA was not compared with TRBD1, the D call given in the table. Germline V CDR1 and CDR2: SGHTA, FQGTGA. With termini counted, the CDR3 has 19 amino acids. The CDR3 reads CASSFPGTGVRLTPGSCFF.

This clonotype was counted many times. This rearrangement joins TRBV12-3 or TRBV12-4 to TRBJ1-6; weak D call: TRBD1 (5 bases). The CDR3 covers 18 residues. Between the trimmed V and J ends, which lost 6 bases and 0 bases, there was a span of 18 bases. CDR3 DNA: TGTGCCAGCAGCCGAACAGGACGGAAGAGCTCCTATAATTCACCCCTCCACTTT. Protein: CASSRTGRKSSYNSPLHF.

The table lists this clonotype with many counts. The chain links TRBV30 to TRBJ1-5, with D uncertain. The CDR3 spans 13 residues. Germline V gene data show CDR1 as GTSNPN and CDR2 as SVGIG (reference sequence). With 2 bases removed from V and 7 bases from J, the gap between germline ends came to 12 bases. The DNA of the CDR3 is TGTGCCTGGAGTCCGGGAGGGCGCCAGCCCCAGCATTTT. Translation gives CAWSPGGRQPQHF. Filled out from reference TRBV30 and TRBJ1-5, the complete variable domain reads SQTIHQWPATLVQPVGSPLSLECTVEGTSNPNLYWYRQAAGRGLQLLFYSVGIGQISSEVPQNLSASRPQDRQFILSSKKLLLSDSGFYLCAWSPGGRQPQHFGDGTRLSIL.

This clonotype was seen many times. The genes are TRBV7-8 and TRBJ2-6; D gene uncertain. This CDR3 is 14 amino acids long. Germline CDR1 is SGHVS and CDR2 is FQNEAQ. Trimming removed 5 bases at V and 4 bases at J, with 9 bases between. Here the CDR3 DNA reads TGTGCCAGCAGCCCCGCCCAGGGGGCCAACGTCCTGACTTTC. Protein sequence: CASSPAQGANVLTF.

The table lists this clonotype with many counts. The chain is built from TRBV20-1 and TRBJ2-3; 9 bases fit TRBD2. This CDR3 spans 16 amino acids. From germline, CDR1 is DFQATT and CDR2 SNEGSKA (reference sequence). With V trimmed by 1 base and J by 2 bases, 7 bases remained unmatched. CDR3 in amino acids: CSARAASGVATDTQYF. The CDR3 region has the DNA TGCAGTGCTAGAGCCGCTAGCGGGGTCGCCACAGATACGCAGTATTTT.

This clonotype was seen at least ten times. This chain uses TRBV7-3 with TRBJ1-1, with D hard to call. V dropped 2 bases and J dropped 1 base, with 5 bases sitting between them. Per the germline V gene, CDR1 is SGHTA and CDR2 is FQGTGA. This CDR3 contains 13 residues. The CDR3 loop reads CASSLLQNTEAFF. The CDR3 DNA reads TGTGCCAGCAGCTTACTCCAGAACACTGAAGCTTTCTTT.

This chain uses TRBV6-1 with TRBJ2-1, with 8 bases matching TRBD1. This CDR3 comprises 14 residues. With V trimmed by 7 bases and J by 8 bases, 10 bases remained unmatched. Germline V gene lookup returns CDR1 MNHNS and CDR2 SASEGT. CDR3 coding DNA: TGTGCCAGCAAAAGCCGACAGACAGGGGATGAGCAGTTCTTC. Its protein is CASKSRQTGDEQFF.

In this sample, this clonotype turned up many times. The chain recombines TRBV7-2 with TRBJ2-3; 9 bases fit TRBD2. Germline V gene data show CDR1 as SGHTA and CDR2 as FQGNSA. V was clipped by 5 bases and J by 4 bases; unmatched bases: 4. The CDR3 is made up of 14 amino acids. This chain's CDR3 is CASSPGLAPDTQYF. The CDR3 nucleotides read TGTGCCAGCAGCCCAGGACTAGCGCCAGATACGCAGTATTTT.

This clonotype was counted ten times or more. The rearrangement links TRBV2 to TRBJ2-3; 10 bases agree with TRBD2. Per germline, CDR1 SNHLY and CDR2 FYNNEI. CDR3 length: 16 amino acids. Losses at the gene ends were 4 bases for V and 2 bases for J; bases not matched to a gene: 6. The CDR3 DNA sequence: TGTGCCAGCAGTGGGCTAGCGGGGGCCTACACAGATACGCAGTATTTT. This encodes CASSGLAGAYTDTQYF.

Remarks on this clonotype: With a much larger clone just one base away, this may be a read error. The chain uses TRBV28 and TRBJ1-1, with 7 bases aligning to TRBD1. There are 15 residues in the CDR3. After removal of 4 bases from V and 4 bases from J, the junction contained 9 bases not matched to a gene. Germline CDR1 MDHEN, CDR2 SYDVKM. The CDR3 here is CASSSYRGEGTEAFF. The CDR3, as DNA: TGTGCCAGCAGTTCCTACAGGGGAGAGGGCACTGAAGCTTTCTTT. Based on the CDR3 plus reference TRBV28 and TRBJ1-1, the full variable domain is DVKVTQSSRYLVKRTGEKVFLECVQDMDHENMFWYRQDPGLGLRLIYFSYDVKMKEKGDIPEGYSVSREKKERFSLILESASTNQTSMYLCASSSYRGEGTEAFFGQGTRLTVV.

This clonotype came up a few times. This sequence joins TRBV12-3 or TRBV12-4 and TRBJ2-5, with 9 nucleotides matching TRBD1. V lost 3 bases to trimming and J lost 2 bases; unmatched junction nucleotides: 7. The CDR3 is 16 amino acids. The CDR3, as DNA: TGTGCCAGCAGTTTTGGCGGCGGGACAGGGCAAGAGACCCAGTACTTC. The encoded protein is CASSFGGGTGQETQYF.

This clonotype has at least ten counts. V is TRBV6-6 and J is TRBJ1-2; 9 bases align to TRBD1. The germline gives CDR1 MNHNY, CDR2 SVGAGI (reference sequence). Trimming cost V 0 bases and J 8 bases; bases outside gene matches: 4. The CDR3 sequence is 14 residues long. The CDR3: CASSYSPDRGGYTF. The CDR3 region has the DNA TGTGCCAGCAGTTACTCCCCCGACAGGGGGGGCTACACCTTC.

This clonotype was observed at least ten times. The V call is TRBV20-1, the J call TRBJ2-3; D gene uncertain. The germline gives CDR1 DFQATT, CDR2 SNEGSKA (reference sequence). Trimming took off 3 bases at V and 4 bases at J, with 14 bases between the two ends. This CDR3 spans 14 amino acids. CDR3 sequence: CSARAPPPADTQYF. CDR3 DNA sequence: TGCAGTGCTAGGGCCCCACCCCCTGCAGATACGCAGTATTTT.

At least ten counts were recorded for this clonotype. The rearrangement links TRBV20-1 to TRBJ2-3; 10 bases align to TRBD2. J was trimmed by 0 bases and V by 1 base; bases with no gene match: 13. The CDR3 covers 19 residues. Germline values: CDR1 DFQATT, CDR2 SNEGSKA (reference sequence). Here the CDR3 reads CSARGWGTSAFSSTDTQYF. Here the CDR3 DNA reads TGCAGTGCTAGAGGATGGGGGACTAGCGCGTTTTCTAGCACAGATACGCAGTATTTT.

This clonotype was found many times. This sequence joins TRBV2 and TRBJ2-7; 8 bases match TRBD1. This CDR3 is 12 amino acids long. V shed 8 bases, J shed 6 bases, and the junction held 6 bases outside the gene matches. Germline assignment: CDR1 SNHLY and CDR2 FYNNEI. CDR3 sequence (DNA): TGTGCCAGCTTTCCCACAGGGGGCGAGCAGTACTTC. This sequence encodes CASFPTGGEQYF.

This clonotype has a handful of counts. The chain joins TRBV12-3 or TRBV12-4 to TRBJ1-1; D perhaps matches TRBD1 (6 bases). The V and J ends lost 3 bases and 11 bases respectively, with 10 bases between them. The CDR3 spans 11 residues. CDR3 bases: TGTGCCAGCAGTTTCAAGGGGGGCGCTTTCTTT. This sequence encodes CASSFKGGAFF.

This clonotype occurred a few times. The chain couples TRBV12-5 to TRBJ2-3; D not certain. The CDR3 spans 17 residues. Germline V gene data show CDR1 as LGHNT and CDR2 as FRNRAP. The germline V and J ends were trimmed by 6 bases and 1 base, with 20 bases remaining between them. CDR3: CASGSAPVSTGTDTQYF. The CDR3 DNA sequence: TGTGCTAGTGGCTCCGCTCCCGTTTCCACAGGCACAGATACGCAGTATTTT. Using reference TRBV12-5 and TRBJ2-3 for the parts outside the CDR3, the full variable domain is DARVTQTPRHKVTEMGQEVTMRCQPILGHNTVFWYRQTMMQGLELLAYFRNRAPLDDSGMPKDRFSAEMPDATLATLKIQPSEPRDSAVYFCASGSAPVSTGTDTQYFGPGTRLTVL.

This clonotype occurred many times. CDR3 loop: CSARQGPYQETQYF. In DNA, the CDR3 is TGCAGTGCCAGACAGGGGCCCTACCAAGAGACCCAGTACTTC. This chain links TRBV20-1 with TRBJ2-5, with TRBD1 matching over 8 bases. The CDR3 spans 14 residues. V trimming: 6 bases; J trimming: 0 bases; junction bases outside the gene matches: 6. Per the germline V gene, CDR1 is DFQATT and CDR2 is SNEGSKA (reference sequence).

Note on this clonotype: Given a much more abundant clone one base away, this may be a read error. CDR3 loop: CASGYDAGLQETQYF. CDR3 nucleotide sequence: TGTGCCAGCGGATACGACGCTGGTCTACAAGAGACCCAGTACTTC. J is TRBJ2-5 and V is TRBV7-2; D is undetermined. V was shortened by 8 bases and J by 2 bases, with 18 bases between the two germline ends. The CDR3 totals 15 residues. The germline V gene has CDR1 SGHTA and CDR2 FQGNSA.